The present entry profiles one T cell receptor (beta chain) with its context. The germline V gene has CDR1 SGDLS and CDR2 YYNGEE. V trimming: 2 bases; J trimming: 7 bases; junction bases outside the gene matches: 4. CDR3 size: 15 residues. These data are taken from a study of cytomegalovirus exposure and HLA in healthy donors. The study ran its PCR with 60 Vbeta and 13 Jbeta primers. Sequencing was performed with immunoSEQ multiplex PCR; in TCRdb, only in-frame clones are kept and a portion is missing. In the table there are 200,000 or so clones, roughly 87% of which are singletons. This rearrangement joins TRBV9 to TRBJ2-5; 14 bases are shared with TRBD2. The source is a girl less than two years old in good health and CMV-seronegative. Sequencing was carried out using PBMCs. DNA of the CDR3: TGTGCCAGCAGCGTGACTAGCGGGAGGGAGAGGACCCAGTACTTC. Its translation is CASSVTSGRERTQYF.